This TCR beta chain was sequenced during a study of blood T cell repertoires in COVID-19. In the study overall: Both acute and convalescent COVID-19 samples were obtained from the United States, Italy and Spain.

Germline CDR1 reads MNHEY; CDR2 reads SVGAGI. This CDR3 is built from 15 residues. V lost 8 bases, J lost 0 bases, and 13 bases lay in between. Clones were sequenced by immunoSEQ multiplex PCR, and TCRdb holds only the in-frame ones, with some missing. The sample consists of approximately 320,000 clones, nearly 90% of them appearing once. The sequenced sample consisted of peripheral blood. This sequence joins TRBV6-5 and TRBJ1-4; D unclear. The receptor's source is a woman aged 25 to 39 with COVID-19, enrolled during active disease. The CDR3 here is CASAYYSATNEKLFF. Here the CDR3 DNA reads TGTGCCAGCGCTTATTACAGTGCAACTAATGAAAAACTGTTTTTT.